This TCR beta chain was recorded in a study of cytomegalovirus exposure and HLA in healthy donors. PCR involved 60 Vbeta and 13 Jbeta primers. The assay was immunoSEQ multiplex PCR, and TCRdb's table has in-frame clones only and misses some. The sample records 120,000 or so clones, approximately 82% being singletons. The V end was cut by 3 bases, the J end by 4 bases, with 12 bases between. This CDR3 spans 15 amino acids. In germline, CDR1 is LNHDA, CDR2 SQIVND (reference sequence). Study outcomes and limitations: It emerged from a later analysis that several of the most significant clusters appeared to be linked to common viral pathogens. Donors belonging to an Asian-associated ancestry cluster reportedly showed fewer N-insertions in productive TCRs than the 666-donor mean, according to what a later analysis found. For cytomegalovirus status, the classifier reportedly gave diagnoses with high specificity and sensitivity. Reportedly, HLA-A and HLA-B alleles of most subjects were accurately predicted from TCR beta.

For this clone: Antigen specificity is unknown.

The sequence derives from a man aged 25-45 years in good health and CMV-seropositive. This chain uses TRBV19 with TRBJ1-4; tentative D call: TRBD1 (6 bases). Specimen: PBMCs. The CDR3 sequence is CASSIWQGYNEKLFF. The CDR3 bases are TGTGCCAGTAGTATTTGGCAGGGGTATAATGAAAAACTGTTTTTT.